The text below deals with one T cell receptor beta chain. Its antigen is still unknown. These data are taken from a study of cytomegalovirus exposure and HLA in healthy donors. There are 16 residues in the CDR3. Germline CDR1 SGHTA, CDR2 FQGTGA. The germline V and J ends were trimmed by 6 bases and 5 bases, with 21 bases remaining between them. Vbeta (60) and Jbeta (13) primers were used in the PCR. This table comes from immunoSEQ multiplex PCR, and its TCRdb copy is limited to in-frame clones, with some not included. The sample carries roughly 160,000 clones, around 72% recorded once. Findings and limits, study-wide: Associated with cytomegalovirus, according to the listing, were around 160 TCR beta chains. Many donors shared some public TCRs, even though most TCR sequences were rare. Association with HLA alleles at 0.05 false discovery rate was found for 15,000 to 20,000 TCR beta sequences in a later analysis. It was likely that a cluster of highly shared sequence variants was a sequencing artifact.

The chain is built from TRBV7-3 and TRBJ2-3; the D gene is possibly TRBD2 (6 bases). The sample comprised PBMCs. This sequence was found in a woman in her 50s in good health and CMV-seropositive. CDR3 residues: CASSFGTSPGVDTQYF. The DNA of the CDR3 is TGTGCCAGCAGTTTTGGGACTTCCCCAGGTGTAGATACGCAGTATTTT. Using reference TRBV7-3 and TRBJ2-3 for the parts outside the CDR3, the full variable domain is GAGVSQTPSNKVTEKGKYVELRCDPISGHTALYWYRQSLGQGPEFLIYFQGTGAADDSGLPNDRFFAVRPEGSVSTLKIQRTERGDSAVYLCASSFGTSPGVDTQYFGPGTRLTVL.